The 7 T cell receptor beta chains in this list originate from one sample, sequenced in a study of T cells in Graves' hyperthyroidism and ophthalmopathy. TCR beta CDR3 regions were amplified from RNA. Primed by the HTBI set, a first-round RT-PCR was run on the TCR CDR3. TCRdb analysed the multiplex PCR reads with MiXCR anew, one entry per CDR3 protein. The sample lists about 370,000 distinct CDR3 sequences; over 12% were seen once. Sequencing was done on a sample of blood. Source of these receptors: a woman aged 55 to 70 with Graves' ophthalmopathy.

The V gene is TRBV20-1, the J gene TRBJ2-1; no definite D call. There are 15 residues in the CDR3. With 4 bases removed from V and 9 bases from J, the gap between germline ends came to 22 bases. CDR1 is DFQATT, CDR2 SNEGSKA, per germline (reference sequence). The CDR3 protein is CSATLGGQVGSEQFF. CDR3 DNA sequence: TGCAGTGCTACCTTAGGTGGGCAGGTCGGAAGTGAGCAGTTCTTC.

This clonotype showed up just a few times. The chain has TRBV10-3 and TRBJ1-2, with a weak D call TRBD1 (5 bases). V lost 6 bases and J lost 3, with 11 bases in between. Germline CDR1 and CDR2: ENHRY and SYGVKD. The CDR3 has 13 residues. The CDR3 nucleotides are TGTGCCATCAGGGGAGGGGACGACTATGGCTACACCTTC. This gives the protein CAIRGGDDYGYTF.

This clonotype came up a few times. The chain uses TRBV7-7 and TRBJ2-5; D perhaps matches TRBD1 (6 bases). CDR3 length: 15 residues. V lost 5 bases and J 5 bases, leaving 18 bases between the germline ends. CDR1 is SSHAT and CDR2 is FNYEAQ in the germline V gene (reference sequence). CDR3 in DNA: TGTGCCAGCAGCATACAGGGAAGGGAAGGGGAGACCCAGTACTTC. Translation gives CASSIQGREGETQYF.

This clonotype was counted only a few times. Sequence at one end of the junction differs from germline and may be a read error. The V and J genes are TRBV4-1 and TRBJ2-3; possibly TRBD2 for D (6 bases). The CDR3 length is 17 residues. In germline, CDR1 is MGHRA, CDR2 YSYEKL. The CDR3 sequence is CASSQDVSGSYTGTQYF. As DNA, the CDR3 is TGCGCCAGCAGCCAAGATGTTAGCGGAAGTTACACAGGTACGCAGTATTTT.

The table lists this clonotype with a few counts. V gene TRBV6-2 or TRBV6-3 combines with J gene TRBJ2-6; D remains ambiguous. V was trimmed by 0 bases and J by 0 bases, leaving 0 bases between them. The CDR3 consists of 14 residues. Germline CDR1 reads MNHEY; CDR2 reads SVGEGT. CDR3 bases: TGTGCCAGCAGTTACTCCTCTGGGGCCAACGTCCTGACTTTC. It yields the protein CASSYSSGANVLTF.

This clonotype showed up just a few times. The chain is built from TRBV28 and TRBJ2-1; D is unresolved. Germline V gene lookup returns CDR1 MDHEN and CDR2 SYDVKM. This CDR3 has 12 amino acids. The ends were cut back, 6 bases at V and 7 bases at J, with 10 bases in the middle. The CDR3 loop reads CASSWSRNEQFF. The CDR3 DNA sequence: TGTGCCAGCAGCTGGAGTAGGAATGAGCAGTTCTTC.

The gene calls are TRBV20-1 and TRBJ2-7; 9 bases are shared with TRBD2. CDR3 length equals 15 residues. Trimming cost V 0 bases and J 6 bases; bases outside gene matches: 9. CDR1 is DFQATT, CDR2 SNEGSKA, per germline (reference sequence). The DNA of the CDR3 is TGCAGTGCTAGAGATGGGCTAGCGGGATCCGGCGAGCAGTACTTC. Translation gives CSARDGLAGSGEQYF.